The 23 T cell receptor beta chains below come from one sample, sequenced in a study of T cells in localized non-small cell lung cancer. Profiling relied on immunoSEQ multiplex PCR, and the TCRdb table lists in-frame clones only, not all of them. The sample yields 45,000 to 60,000 clones, around 81% seen once. Source: peripheral blood, taken before any cancer treatment. The source of these receptors is a female donor aged 60 or older with stage II squamous cell lung carcinoma.

The chain employs TRBV7-8 and TRBJ1-2; perhaps TRBD1 as D (6 bases). This CDR3 region has 15 residues. Germline-derived CDR1 and CDR2 are SGHVS and FQNEAQ. Trimming removed 2 bases at V and 4 bases at J, with 14 bases between. This CDR3 is CASSLSGGQGYGYTF. CDR3 sequence (DNA): TGTGCCAGCAGCTTAAGTGGGGGGCAGGGCTATGGCTACACCTTC.

The CDR3, as DNA: TGTGCCAGCAGTGTATCGGTGGGCAGGGGCGGGAGCTCCTACAATGAGCAGTTCTTC. Protein sequence: CASSVSVGRGGSSYNEQFF. J is TRBJ2-1 and V is TRBV6-4; D is possibly TRBD2 (7 bases). The CDR3 is 19 amino acids. V gave up 4 bases and J gave up 0 bases, with 22 bases separating them. Germline CDR1 is MRHNA and CDR2 is SNTAGT.

This chain joins TRBV7-9 and TRBJ2-7, with D possibly TRBD1 on 5 matching bases. Trimming pared 3 bases from V and 3 bases from J, leaving 6 bases between. Germline V gene sequence: CDR1 SEHNR, CDR2 FQNEAQ (reference sequence). This CDR3 spans 12 amino acids. Written as DNA, the CDR3 is TGTGCCAGCAGCTTTACAGGCTACGAGCAGTACTTC. Its protein is CASSFTGYEQYF.

In DNA, the CDR3 is TGTGCCAGCAGTGACTCGGGGCTGCCGAACACCGGGGAGCTGTTTTTT. This translates into CASSDSGLPNTGELFF. This sequence joins TRBV6-4 and TRBJ2-2; perhaps TRBD1 as D (5 bases). This CDR3 is built from 16 residues. V lost 0 bases and J lost 0, with 8 bases in between. Germline CDR1 is MRHNA and CDR2 is SNTAGT.

This chain joins TRBV6-6 and TRBJ1-1; D is undetermined. Germline V gene data show CDR1 as MNHNY and CDR2 as SVGAGI (reference sequence). The CDR3 consists of 12 residues. The germline V and J ends were trimmed by 7 bases and 0 bases, with 6 bases remaining between them. CDR3 residues: CASTGVNTEAFF. The CDR3 DNA reads TGTGCCAGCACCGGGGTGAACACTGAAGCTTTCTTT.

This clone was seen a single time. V is TRBV27 and J is TRBJ2-7; D is unclear. The CDR3 runs to 10 residues. Trimming took 3 bases from V and 5 from J, leaving 2 bases between them. CDR1 is MNHEY and CDR2 is SMNVEV in the germline V gene (reference sequence). Written as DNA, the CDR3 is TGTGCCAGCAGTTTCGACGAGCAGTACTTC. It yields the protein CASSFDEQYF.

The CDR3 nucleotides read TGTGCCAGCAGCTTGCGGGGAAGCTCCTATAATTCACCCCTCCACTTT. Its translation is CASSLRGSSYNSPLHF. The chain couples TRBV5-5 to TRBJ1-6; D gene uncertain. The V gene lost 1 base and the J gene lost 0 bases, with 8 bases spanning the gap. CDR1 is SGHKS and CDR2 is YYEKEE in the germline V gene (reference sequence). The length of the CDR3 is 16 residues.

This clone was observed a single time. This chain joins TRBV7-9 and TRBJ1-5; D might be TRBD1 (5 bases). The ends were cut back, 1 base at V and 2 bases at J, with 12 bases in the middle. Looked up from germline, CDR1 is SEHNR and CDR2 is FQNEAQ (reference sequence). This CDR3 is built from 16 residues. The CDR3 spells CASSLVRGDRNQPQHF. CDR3 nucleotide sequence: TGTGCCAGCAGCTTAGTGAGGGGAGATCGCAATCAGCCCCAGCATTTT.

The rearrangement joins TRBV5-1 to TRBJ1-1, with D uncertain. Looked up from germline, CDR1 is SGHRS and CDR2 is YFSETQ. This CDR3 comprises 15 residues. Trimming left V 0 bases short and J 1 base short, with 10 bases between. CDR3 in DNA: TGCGCCAGCAGCTTGGAGGAGGGCCAGAACACTGAAGCTTTCTTT. It specifies CASSLEEGQNTEAFF. The full variable domain, in which reference TRBV5-1 and TRBJ1-1 provide the parts outside the CDR3, is KAGVTQTPRYLIKTRGQQVTLSCSPISGHRSVSWYQQTPGQGLQFLFEYFSETQRNKGNFPGRFSGRQFSNSRSEMNVSTLELGDSALYLCASSLEEGQNTEAFFGQGTRLTVV.

This rearrangement joins TRBV25-1 to TRBJ1-2; the match to TRBD1 covers 7 bases. V gave up 3 bases and J gave up 8 bases; unmatched junction bases: 6. CDR3 length: 13 amino acids. Germline V gene data show CDR1 as MGHDK and CDR2 as SYGVNS. CDR3 DNA sequence: TGTGCCAGCAGTGATAGGGGGCGCGGGGGCTACACCTTC. This codes for CASSDRGRGGYTF.

The chain combines TRBV7-9 with TRBJ1-6, with D tentatively TRBD1 (6 bases). The germline gives CDR1 SEHNR, CDR2 FQNEAQ (reference sequence). Trimming took off 7 bases at V and 7 bases at J, with 17 bases between the two ends. The CDR3 loop spans 15 amino acids. This CDR3 reads CASTPGQSPNSPLHF. In DNA form, the CDR3 reads TGTGCCAGCACACCTGGACAGTCGCCGAATTCACCCCTCCACTTT.

The chain links TRBV30 to TRBJ1-6, with a possible D match to TRBD1 (6 bases). The CDR3 has 13 residues. V lost 2 bases and J lost 15, with 17 bases in between. Germline CDR1 is GTSNPN and CDR2 is SVGIG (reference sequence). CDR3 nucleotides: TGTGCCTGGAGTACCCACTCAGGGGCCCGCCTCCACTTT. This encodes CAWSTHSGARLHF.

The V gene is TRBV11-2, the J gene TRBJ2-1; TRBD2 aligns across 14 bases. The J segment lost 9 bases and the V segment lost 0 bases, leaving 4 bases of the junction unmatched. Germline loops: CDR1 SGHAT, CDR2 FQNNGV. The CDR3 contains 16 residues. The CDR3 protein is CASSLDRLAGGPEQFF. Written as DNA, the CDR3 is TGTGCCAGCAGCTTAGATAGACTAGCGGGGGGGCCTGAGCAGTTCTTC.

This sequence joins TRBV19 and TRBJ1-3; D is uncertain. V was pared by 10 bases and J by 1 base, with 17 bases between. This CDR3 is built from 15 residues. Germline CDR1 LNHDA, CDR2 SQIVND (reference sequence). The CDR3 DNA reads TGTGCCACCGCGCCGGGGAGGACGTCTGGAAACACCATATATTTT. It is translated as CATAPGRTSGNTIYF. The variable domain in full, completed from reference TRBV19 and TRBJ1-3, reads DGGITQSPKYLFRKEGQNVTLSCEQNLNHDAMYWYRQDPGQGLRLIYYSQIVNDFQKGDIAEGYSVSREKKESFPLTVTSAQKNPTAFYLCATAPGRTSGNTIYFGEGSWLTVV.

This rearrangement joins TRBV5-1 to TRBJ1-1, with D uncertain. Trimming removed 2 bases from V and 0 bases from J, with 8 bases in between. Germline CDR1 is SGHRS and CDR2 is YFSETQ. The CDR3 covers 14 residues. This CDR3 is CASSFNTVNTEAFF. The CDR3 DNA reads TGCGCCAGCAGCTTTAACACAGTGAACACTGAAGCTTTCTTT.

The chain is built from TRBV5-6 and TRBJ1-1; no definite D call. The CDR3 runs to 14 residues. Deletions cut 2 bases from V and 1 base from J, with 9 bases between. The germline V gene encodes CDR1 SGHDT and CDR2 YYEEEE. CDR3 sequence (DNA): TGTGCCAGCAGCTTCACGCCCACGAACACTGAAGCTTTCTTT. Protein sequence: CASSFTPTNTEAFF.

In DNA form, the CDR3 reads TGTGCCAGCACCCAAGAGGGGATGAACACTGAAGCTTTCTTT. This encodes CASTQEGMNTEAFF. This chain joins TRBV9 and TRBJ1-1, with D possibly matching TRBD1 (5 bases). The V gene's germline CDR1 is SGDLS and CDR2 YYNGEE. The CDR3 spans 14 residues. Trimming cost V 6 bases and J 0 bases, with 12 bases left between them.

This chain links TRBV5-6 with TRBJ1-1; D might be TRBD1 (6 bases). The CDR3 has 14 residues. In germline, CDR1 is SGHDT, CDR2 YYEEEE. V shed 6 bases and J shed 4 bases, with 16 bases lying between them. The CDR3 sequence is CASNTLGGRTEAFF. For the CDR3, the DNA is TGTGCCAGCAACACCCTAGGGGGGCGCACTGAAGCTTTCTTT.

The rearrangement links TRBV27 to TRBJ2-2, with D hard to call. Trimming shortened V by 2 bases and J by 0 bases, and 10 bases separated the two germline ends. The CDR3 consists of 16 residues. CDR1 is MNHEY and CDR2 is SMNVEV in the germline V gene (reference sequence). The CDR3 DNA follows: TGTGCCAGCAGTTTAGCCAGCCTCGCGAACACCGGGGAGCTGTTTTTT. The encoded protein is CASSLASLANTGELFF.

This chain joins TRBV18 and TRBJ2-3, with D unresolved. Germline CDR1 KGHSH, CDR2 LQKENI. V shed 2 bases and J shed 4 bases, with 4 bases lying between them. The CDR3 loop spans 12 amino acids. The CDR3 DNA reads as TGTGCCAGCTCACCATCCCCAGATACGCAGTATTTT. Its protein product is CASSPSPDTQYF.

The count of this clone is one. This sequence joins TRBV6-1 and TRBJ2-7; D not certain. Trimming took off 4 bases at V and 2 bases at J, with 9 bases between the two ends. Germline V CDR1 and CDR2: MNHNS, SASEGT. The length of the CDR3 is 13 residues. The CDR3 region is CASSVSRAYEQYF. The CDR3 region has the DNA TGTGCCAGCAGTGTAAGTAGGGCCTACGAGCAGTACTTC.

The rearrangement joins TRBV9 to TRBJ2-5, with 10 bases aligning to TRBD1. This CDR3 has 16 residues. CDR1 and CDR2 from the germline V gene are SGDLS and YYNGEE. V lost 4 bases and J lost 2; bases outside the gene matches: 8. CDR3 residues: CASSPDRGRGQETQYF. The CDR3 coding sequence is TGTGCCAGCAGCCCCGACAGGGGGCGAGGGCAAGAGACCCAGTACTTC.

The chain couples TRBV9 to TRBJ1-1, with TRBD1 matching over 8 bases. This CDR3 has 14 residues. V was clipped by 4 bases and J by 5 bases; unmatched bases: 7. The germline V gene encodes CDR1 SGDLS and CDR2 YYNGEE. The CDR3 protein is CASSPPHRGTEAFF. As DNA, the CDR3 is TGTGCCAGCAGCCCCCCACACAGGGGGACTGAAGCTTTCTTT. Filled out from reference TRBV9 and TRBJ1-1, the complete variable domain reads DSGVTQTPKHLITATGQRVTLRCSPRSGDLSVYWYQQSLDQGLQFLIQYYNGEERAKGNILERFSAQQFPDLHSELNLSSLELGDSALYFCASSPPHRGTEAFFGQGTRLTVV.